The clone carrying this TCR beta chain was found a few times. Its antigen is not known. This specimen belongs to a study of CD4 T cells in relation to SARS-CoV-2 and coronaviruses. Regarding the study as a whole: No donor gave both pre-pandemic and post-infection samples.

Germline V CDR1 and CDR2: KGHDR, SFDVKD. The CDR3 covers 10 residues. Trimming shortened V by 3 bases and J by 6 bases, and 1 base separated the two germline ends. Sequencing used immunoSEQ multiplex PCR; TCRdb keeps in-frame clones, though not all of them. The top ten hold less than 1.5% of the sample, which has approximately 43,000 clones, over 75% seen once. Sequenced material: naive CD4+ T cells from PBMCs, cultured in vitro. The subset is: naive CD4+ T cells isolated by negative enrichment. The receptor comes from an adult with COVID-19. The V call is TRBV24-1, the J call TRBJ1-1, with D uncertain. CDR3 sequence: CATSDPEAFF. Here the CDR3 DNA reads TGTGCCACCAGTGATCCTGAAGCTTTCTTT.